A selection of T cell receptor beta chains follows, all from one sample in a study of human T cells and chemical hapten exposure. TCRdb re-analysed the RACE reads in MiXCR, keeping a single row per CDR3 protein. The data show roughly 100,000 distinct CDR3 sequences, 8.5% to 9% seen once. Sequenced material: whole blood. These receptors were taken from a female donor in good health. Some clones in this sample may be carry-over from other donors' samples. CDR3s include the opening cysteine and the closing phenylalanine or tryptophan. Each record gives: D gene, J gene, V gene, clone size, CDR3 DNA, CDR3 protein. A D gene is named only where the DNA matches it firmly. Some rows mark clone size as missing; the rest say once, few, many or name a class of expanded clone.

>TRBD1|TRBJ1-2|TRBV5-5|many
TGTGCCAGCAGCTTTCCCGGGACAGGGAAAGGCTACACCTTC
CASSFPGTGKGYTF
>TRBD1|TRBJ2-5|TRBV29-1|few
TGCAGCGTTGAAGGAGGGACAGTCCAAGAGACCCAGTACTTC
CSVEGGTVQETQYF
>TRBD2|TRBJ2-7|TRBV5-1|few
TGCGCCAGCAGCTTGGCAGGAGCGGGGAACGAGCAGTACTTC
CASSLAGAGNEQYF
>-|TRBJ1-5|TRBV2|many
TGTGCCAGCAGTGAAAAGGACAGTTTCAATCAGCCCCAGCATTTT
CASSEKDSFNQPQHF
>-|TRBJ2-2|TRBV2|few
TGTGCCAGCAACGGGCTCCCGAACACCGGGGAGCTGTTTTTT
CASNGLPNTGELFF
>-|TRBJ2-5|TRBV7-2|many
TGTGCCAGCAGCTCCCAACATATGGAGACCCAGTACTTC
CASSSQHMETQYF
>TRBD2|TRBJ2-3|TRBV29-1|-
TGCAGCGTCTTAAGACTAGCGGATAGCACAGATACGCAGTATTTT
CSVLRLADSTDTQYF
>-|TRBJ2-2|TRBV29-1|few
TGCAGCGTTGAGGGCAGGGGATCCGGGGAGCTGTTTTTT
CSVEGRGSGELFF
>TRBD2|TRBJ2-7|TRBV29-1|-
TGCAGCGTCGAGTCTAGCGGCCGTTCGGGTTACGAGCAGTACTTC
CSVESSGRSGYEQYF
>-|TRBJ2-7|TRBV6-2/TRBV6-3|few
TGTGCCAGCAGTTCCCTCGGCGGGTCCTACGAGCAGTACTTC
CASSSLGGSYEQYF
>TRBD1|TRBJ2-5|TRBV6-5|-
TGTGCCAGCAGTAGACAGGGTGTAGTCCGGGAGACCCAGTACTTC
CASSRQGVVRETQYF
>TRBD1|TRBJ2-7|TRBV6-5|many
TGTGCCAGCAGTTCCCGGGACAGCTACGAGCAGTACTTC
CASSSRDSYEQYF
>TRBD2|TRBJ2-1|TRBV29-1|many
TGCAGCGTTGAGGAAGGGACTAGCGGTCATAATGAGCAGTTCTTC
CSVEEGTSGHNEQFF
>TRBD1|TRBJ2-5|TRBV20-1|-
TGCAGTGCTAGAGATGGGGGACAGGAGACCCAGTACTTC
CSARDGGQETQYF
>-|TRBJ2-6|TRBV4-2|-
TGTGCCAGCAGTAATACAGGCTCTGGGGCCAACGTCCTGACTTTC
CASSNTGSGANVLTF
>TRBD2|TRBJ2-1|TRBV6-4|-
TGTGCCAGCAGTGACTCGGGCGGGAGCTCCTACAATGAGCAGTTCTTC
CASSDSGGSSYNEQFF
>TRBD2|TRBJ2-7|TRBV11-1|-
TGTGCCAGCAGCTCGTCCGGGAAAGGACTAGCGGGTCTCCACGAGCAGTACTTC
CASSSSGKGLAGLHEQYF
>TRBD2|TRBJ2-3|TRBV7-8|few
TGTGCCAGCAGCTTAGTGACTAGCGGGAGGGATACGCAGTATTTT
CASSLVTSGRDTQYF
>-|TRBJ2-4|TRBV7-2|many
TGTGCCAGCAGCTTAGGCTTCGGGGTTCTAGCCAAAAACATTCAGTACTTC
CASSLGFGVLAKNIQYF
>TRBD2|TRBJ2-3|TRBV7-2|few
TGTGCCAGCAGCCCCCCTCGCGGGGGCGGGAGGGGATCCAGGGATACGCAGTATTTT
CASSPPRGGGRGSRDTQYF
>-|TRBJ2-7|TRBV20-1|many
TGCAGTGCCATGGGTGTCAGGGTGTTGTACGAGCAGTACTTC
CSAMGVRVLYEQYF
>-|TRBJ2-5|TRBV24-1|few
TGTGCCACCAGTGACTCGGAGCCGCAAGAGACCCAGTACTTC
CATSDSEPQETQYF
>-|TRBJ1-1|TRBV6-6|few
TGTGCCAGCAGTACCTTCGACAGGCCTTGGCAGGCTTTCTTT
CASSTFDRPWQAFF
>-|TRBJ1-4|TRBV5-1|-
TGCGCCAGCGGACGTGACAGCTCAGGAGGTGGAAAACTGTTTTTT
CASGRDSSGGGKLFF
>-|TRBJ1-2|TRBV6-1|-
TGTGCCAGCAGTGAAGCGCGGAGTAACTATGGCTACACCTTC
CASSEARSNYGYTF
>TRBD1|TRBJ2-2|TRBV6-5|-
TGTGCCAGCAGTTACCAGGGGGCGAGGGTGACCGGGGAGCTGTTTTTT
CASSYQGARVTGELFF
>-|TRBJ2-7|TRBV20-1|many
TGCAGTGCTAGAGATGGATCGACAGTGTCCGAGCAGTACTTC
CSARDGSTVSEQYF
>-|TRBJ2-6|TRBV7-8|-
TGTGCCAGCAGCAAGCCGGCCTCTGGGGCCAACGTCCTGACTTTC
CASSKPASGANVLTF
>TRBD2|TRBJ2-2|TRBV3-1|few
TGTGCCAGCAGCCGGGGACTAGCGGGAGGAGCGAACACCGGGGAGCTGTTTTTT
CASSRGLAGGANTGELFF
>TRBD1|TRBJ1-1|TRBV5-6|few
TGTGCCAGCAGCGGAGCAGGGGGCTTGAACACTGAAGCTTTCTTT
CASSGAGGLNTEAFF
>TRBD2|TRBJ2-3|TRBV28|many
TGTGCCAGCAGTTTATGGGAACGGACTAGCGCCTATGATACGCAGTATTTT
CASSLWERTSAYDTQYF
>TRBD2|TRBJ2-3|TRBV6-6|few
TGTGCCAGCGACTGGGCCAGCGGGAGGTCTAGCACAGATACGCAGTATTTT
CASDWASGRSSTDTQYF